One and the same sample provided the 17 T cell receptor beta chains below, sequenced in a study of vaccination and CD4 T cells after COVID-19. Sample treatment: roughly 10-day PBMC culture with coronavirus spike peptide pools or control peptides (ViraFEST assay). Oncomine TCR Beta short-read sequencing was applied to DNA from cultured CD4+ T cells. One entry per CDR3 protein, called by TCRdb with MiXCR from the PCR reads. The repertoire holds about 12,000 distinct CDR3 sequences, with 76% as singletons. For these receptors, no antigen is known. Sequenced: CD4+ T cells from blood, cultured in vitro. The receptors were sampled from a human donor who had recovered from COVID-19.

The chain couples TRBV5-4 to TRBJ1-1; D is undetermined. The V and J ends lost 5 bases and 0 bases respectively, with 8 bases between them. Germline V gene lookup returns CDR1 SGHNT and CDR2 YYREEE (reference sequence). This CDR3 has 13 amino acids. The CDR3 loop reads CASRRDLNTEAFF. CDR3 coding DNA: TGTGCCAGCAGGAGAGATCTGAACACTGAAGCTTTCTTT.

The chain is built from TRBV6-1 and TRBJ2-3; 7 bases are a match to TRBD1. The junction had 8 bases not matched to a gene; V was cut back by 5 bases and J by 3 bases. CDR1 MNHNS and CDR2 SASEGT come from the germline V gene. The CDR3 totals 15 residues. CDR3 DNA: TGTGCCAGCAGTAGATCGAGGGGGCAAACAGATACGCAGTATTTT. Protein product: CASSRSRGQTDTQYF.

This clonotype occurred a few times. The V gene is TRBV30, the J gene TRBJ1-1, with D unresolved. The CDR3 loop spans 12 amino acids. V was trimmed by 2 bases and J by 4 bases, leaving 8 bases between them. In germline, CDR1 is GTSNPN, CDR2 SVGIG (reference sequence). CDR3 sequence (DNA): TGTGCCTGGAGTAGGCAGGTCACTGAAGCTTTCTTT. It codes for CAWSRQVTEAFF.

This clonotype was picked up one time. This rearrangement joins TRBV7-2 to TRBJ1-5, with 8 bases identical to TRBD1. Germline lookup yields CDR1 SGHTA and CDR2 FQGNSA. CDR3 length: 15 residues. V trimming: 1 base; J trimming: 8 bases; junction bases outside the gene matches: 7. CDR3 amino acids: CASSLGRGRIEPQHF. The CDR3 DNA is TGTGCCAGCAGCTTAGGCAGGGGGCGCATCGAGCCCCAGCATTTT.

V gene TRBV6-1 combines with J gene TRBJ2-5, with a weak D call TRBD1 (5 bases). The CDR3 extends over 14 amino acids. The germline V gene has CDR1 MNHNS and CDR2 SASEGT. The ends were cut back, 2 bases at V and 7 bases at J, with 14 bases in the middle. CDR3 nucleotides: TGTGCCAGCAGTGAAAAGCAGGGTACAGGGACCCAGTACTTC. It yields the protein CASSEKQGTGTQYF.

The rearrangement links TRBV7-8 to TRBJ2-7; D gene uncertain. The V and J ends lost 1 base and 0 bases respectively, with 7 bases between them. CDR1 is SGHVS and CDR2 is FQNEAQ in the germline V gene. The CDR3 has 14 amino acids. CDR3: CASSLGGPSYEQYF. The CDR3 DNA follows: TGTGCCAGCAGCTTAGGAGGACCCTCCTACGAGCAGTACTTC. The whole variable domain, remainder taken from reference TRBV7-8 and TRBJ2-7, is GAGVSQSPRYKVAKRGQDVALRCDPISGHVSLFWYQQALGQGPEFLTYFQNEAQLDKSGLPSDRFFAERPEGSVSTLKIQRTQQEDSAVYLCASSLGGPSYEQYFGPGTRLTVT.

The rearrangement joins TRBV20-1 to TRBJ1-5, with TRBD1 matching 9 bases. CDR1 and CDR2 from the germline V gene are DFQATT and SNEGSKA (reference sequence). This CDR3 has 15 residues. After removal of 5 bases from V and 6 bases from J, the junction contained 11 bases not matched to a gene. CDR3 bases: TGCAGTGCTGTCCTTCGGACAGGGGTTAGTCAGCCCCAGCATTTT. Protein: CSAVLRTGVSQPQHF.

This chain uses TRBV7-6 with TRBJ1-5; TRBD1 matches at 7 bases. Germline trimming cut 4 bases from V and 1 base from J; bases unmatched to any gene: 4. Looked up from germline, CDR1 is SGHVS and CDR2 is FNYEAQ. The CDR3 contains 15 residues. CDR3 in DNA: TGTGCCAGCAGCTCGAGACAGGGAAGCAATCAGCCCCAGCATTTT. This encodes CASSSRQGSNQPQHF.

This chain's CDR3 is CASNRQGATEAFF. The CDR3, as DNA: TGTGCCAGCAACCGGCAGGGGGCGACTGAAGCTTTCTTT. J is TRBJ1-1 and V is TRBV12-3 or TRBV12-4, with TRBD1 matching 8 bases. This CDR3 contains 13 residues. V lost 7 bases and J lost 5; bases outside the gene matches: 6.

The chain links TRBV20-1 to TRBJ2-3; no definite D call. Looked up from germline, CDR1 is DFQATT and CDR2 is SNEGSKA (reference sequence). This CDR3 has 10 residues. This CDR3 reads CGPLADTQYF. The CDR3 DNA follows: TGCGGACCCCTCGCAGATACGCAGTATTTT.

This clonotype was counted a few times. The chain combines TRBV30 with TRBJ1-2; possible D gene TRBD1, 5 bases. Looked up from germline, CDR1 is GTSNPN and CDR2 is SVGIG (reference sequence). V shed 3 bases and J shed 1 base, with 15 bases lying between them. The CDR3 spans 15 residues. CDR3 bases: TGTGCCTGGAGGGGAGGGGCAGAAAATAACTATGGCTACACCTTC. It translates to CAWRGGAENNYGYTF.

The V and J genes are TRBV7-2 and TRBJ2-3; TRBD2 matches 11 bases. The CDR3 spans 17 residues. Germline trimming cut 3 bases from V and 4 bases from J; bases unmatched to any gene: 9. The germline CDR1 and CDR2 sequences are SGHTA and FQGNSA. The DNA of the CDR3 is TGTGCCAGCAGCTTTCTAGTAGCGGGAGGGCGCGCAGATACGCAGTATTTT. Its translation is CASSFLVAGGRADTQYF.

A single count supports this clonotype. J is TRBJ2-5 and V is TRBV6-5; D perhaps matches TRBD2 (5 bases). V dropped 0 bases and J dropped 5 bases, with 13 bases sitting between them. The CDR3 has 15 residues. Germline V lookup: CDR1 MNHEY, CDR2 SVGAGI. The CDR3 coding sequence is TGTGCCAGCAGTTACTCACCGGGGAGAAGGGAGACCCAGTACTTC. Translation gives CASSYSPGRRETQYF.

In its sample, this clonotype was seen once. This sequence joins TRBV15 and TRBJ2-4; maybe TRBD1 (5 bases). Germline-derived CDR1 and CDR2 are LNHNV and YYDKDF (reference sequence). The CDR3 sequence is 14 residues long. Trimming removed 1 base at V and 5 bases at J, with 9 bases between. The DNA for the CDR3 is TGTGCCACCAGCAGAGTCAGGGTGGAAAACATTCAGTACTTC. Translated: CATSRVRVENIQYF.

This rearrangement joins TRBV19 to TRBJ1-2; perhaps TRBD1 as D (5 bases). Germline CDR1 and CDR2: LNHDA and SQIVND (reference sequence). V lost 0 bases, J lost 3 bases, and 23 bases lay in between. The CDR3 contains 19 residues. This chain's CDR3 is CASSIDGRGRSPGYYGYTF. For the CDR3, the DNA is TGTGCCAGTAGTATAGATGGACGGGGCAGGTCCCCCGGGTACTATGGCTACACCTTC.

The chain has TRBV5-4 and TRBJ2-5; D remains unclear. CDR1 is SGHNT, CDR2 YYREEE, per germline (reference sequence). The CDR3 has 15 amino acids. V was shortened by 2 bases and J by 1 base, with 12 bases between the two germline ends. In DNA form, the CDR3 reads TGTGCCAGCAGCTTTTCACGGGCCCCCCAAGAGACCCAGTACTTC. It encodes CASSFSRAPQETQYF.

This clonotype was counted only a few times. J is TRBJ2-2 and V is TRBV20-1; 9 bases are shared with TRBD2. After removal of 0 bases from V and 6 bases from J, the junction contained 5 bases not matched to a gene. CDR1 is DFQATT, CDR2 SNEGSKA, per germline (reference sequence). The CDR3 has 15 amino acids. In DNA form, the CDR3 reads TGCAGTGCTAGAGAAACTCTAGCGGGACCCGGGGAGCTGTTTTTT. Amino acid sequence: CSARETLAGPGELFF.